One and the same sample provided the 5 T cell receptor beta chains below, sequenced in a study of cytomegalovirus exposure and HLA in healthy donors (dated by TCRdb to about 2017). Library method: the immunoSEQ multiplex PCR assay. The multiplex PCR relied on a mix of 60 forward primers for TCR Vbeta segments and 13 reverse primers for TCR Jbeta segments. TCRdb obtained this table from immuneACCESS and retained in-frame rearrangements with V and J assigned. These tables miss some clones; where compared with another copy, unresolved V genes account for less than half of the shortfall, and the remainder is unexplained. This sample lists around 180,000 clones; roughly four fifths were detected once. The ten largest clones represent roughly 0.5% of the sample. Specimen: PBMCs. The receptors come from a woman in her 50s in good health and CMV-seronegative.

This clone showed up just a few times. The rearrangement joins TRBV21-1 to TRBJ2-7; the table's D gene call, TRBD1, was not cross checked with the DNA. TRBV21-1 is designated a pseudogene. This CDR3 is built from 14 residues. CDR3 bases: TGTGCCAGCAGCAACAACAACAGGGCGTACGAGCAGTACTTC. It codes for CASSNNNRAYEQYF.

The V and J genes are TRBV28 and TRBJ2-7; a weak D match, TRBD1 (6 bases). The CDR3 contains 16 residues. Germline V gene sequence: CDR1 MDHEN, CDR2 SYDVKM. V was trimmed by 6 bases and J by 0 bases, leaving 18 bases between them. CDR3 loop: CASRSRSGGPSYEQYF. The CDR3 DNA follows: TGTGCCAGCAGATCCAGGAGTGGGGGCCCCTCCTACGAGCAGTACTTC.

This rearrangement joins TRBV5-6 to TRBJ2-7, with 8 bases aligning to TRBD1. The J segment lost 3 bases and the V segment lost 4 bases, leaving 3 bases of the junction unmatched. Germline CDR1 reads SGHDT; CDR2 reads YYEEEE. The length of the CDR3 is 13 residues. The CDR3 coding sequence is TGTGCCAGCAGCAGGACAGGGATCTACGAGCAGTACTTC. Residues: CASSRTGIYEQYF.

The V gene is TRBV6-1, the J gene TRBJ2-7, with a possible D match to TRBD1 (7 bases). Germline V CDR1 and CDR2: MNHNS, SASEGT. There are 13 residues in the CDR3. The V gene lost 10 bases and the J gene lost 2 bases, with 15 bases spanning the gap. CDR3 nucleotides: TGTGCCACCTCTGACAGGGAGGCCTACGAGCAGTACTTC. It translates to CATSDREAYEQYF.

The chain joins TRBV19 to TRBJ1-4, with 10 bases matching TRBD1. Germline V gene sequence: CDR1 LNHDA, CDR2 SQIVND (reference sequence). The CDR3 sequence is 16 residues long. The J segment lost 7 bases and the V segment lost 6 bases, leaving 11 bases of the junction unmatched. The DNA for the CDR3 is TGTGCCAGTAGCTCCGGACTGGGACAGGGGACTGAAAAACTGTTTTTT. Amino acids: CASSSGLGQGTEKLFF.